The present TCR beta chain was sequenced within a study of identical twins. This clonotype was recorded at least ten times. Its antigen is not identified. V was cut by 4 bases and J by 4 bases, with 14 bases left in between. This CDR3 has 15 residues. Germline CDR1 reads MNHEY; CDR2 reads SVGAGI. Study-wide results and limits: The conclusions drew on cross-sectional statistical analysis instead of tracking the same donors. Beta clonotypes that were abundant in cord blood contained fewer insertions, a pattern absent from memory repertoires. Zero-insertion findings could be partly confounded by invariant cells (MAIT and iNKT cells). Twin sharing of out-of-frame TCR alpha was underestimated by models in monozygotic pairs.

MiXCR, run by TCRdb on the 5' RACE reads, gives a single entry per CDR3 protein. The profile covers around 370,000 distinct CDR3 sequences, with about 9% appearing a single time and around 8.6% taken by the ten largest. This clonotype originated in a woman aged 45-59 years in good health. The sequencing input was naive T cells sorted from blood. V and J are TRBV6-5 and TRBJ2-1; maybe TRBD2 (6 bases). CDR3 sequence reads: CASSSTGTSYNEQFF. CDR3 DNA sequence: TGTGCCAGCAGTTCTACCGGGACTTCGTACAATGAGCAGTTCTTC.